These 5 T cell receptor beta chains came from one sample sequenced in a study of OX40 agonist ivuxolimab in advanced cancers. Clones were sequenced by immunoSEQ multiplex PCR, and TCRdb holds only the in-frame ones, with some missing. Among around 94,000 clones listed, approximately 85% were seen once. The sequencing used CD4+ or CD8+ T cells sorted from blood, collected in a trial of the OX40 agonist ivuxolimab. The receptor source for this set is an adult with an advanced solid tumor such as melanoma, head and neck, liver or kidney cancer.

This chain connects TRBV7-9 to TRBJ2-5, with 12 bases lining up with TRBD2. Germline CDR1 reads SEHNR; CDR2 reads FQNEAQ (reference sequence). The CDR3 has 17 residues. V was pared by 5 bases and J by 4 bases, with 11 bases of the junction left unmatched. In nucleotides, the CDR3 is TGTGCCAGCAGCCCTTTTAAAAGACTAGCGGGAGTAGAGACCCAGTACTTC. Protein: CASSPFKRLAGVETQYF.

The rearrangement links TRBV28 to TRBJ2-1; the D gene could be TRBD1 or TRBD2 (5 bases each). Trimming took 5 bases from V and 5 from J, leaving 22 bases between them. The germline V gene has CDR1 MDHEN and CDR2 SYDVKM. The length of the CDR3 is 17 residues. CDR3 bases: TGTGCCAGCAGTATAATACCCCGAGGGGCCCGCGACAATGAGCAGTTCTTC. This translates into CASSIIPRGARDNEQFF.

The CDR3 bases are TGTGCCATCGGGGCCCAAGAGACCCAGTACTTC. Translating gives CAIGAQETQYF. The chain links TRBV10-3 to TRBJ2-5, with D possibly being TRBD1 (5 bases). CDR1 is ENHRY, CDR2 SYGVKD, per germline. The V gene lost 8 bases and the J gene lost 1 base, with 5 bases spanning the gap. The CDR3 totals 11 residues.

The chain links TRBV18 to TRBJ1-4, with a tentative D call TRBD1 (6 bases). The CDR3 length is 16 residues. Germline assignment: CDR1 KGHSH and CDR2 LQKENI. V lost 3 bases to trimming and J lost 6 bases, with 17 bases between them. The CDR3 here is CASSPSRGASDEKLFF. In DNA, the CDR3 is TGTGCCAGCTCACCCAGCCGGGGGGCGAGTGATGAAAAACTGTTTTTT. Looking up the rest from reference TRBV18 and TRBJ1-4 gives the full variable domain: NAGVMQNPRHLVRRRGQEARLRCSPMKGHSHVYWYRQLPEEGLKFMVYLQKENIIDESGMPKERFSAEFPKEGPSILRIQQVVRGDSAAYFCASSPSRGASDEKLFFGSGTQLSVL.

This chain links TRBV25-1 with TRBJ2-1; no reliable D call. Per the germline V gene, CDR1 is MGHDK and CDR2 is SYGVNS. Trimming stripped 3 bases from V and 8 bases from J, with 17 bases between. The CDR3 has 15 residues. The CDR3 nucleotides read TGTGCCAGCAGTGAGTTCCCGGGCAGAACCGATGAGCAGTTCTTC. Residues: CASSEFPGRTDEQFF.